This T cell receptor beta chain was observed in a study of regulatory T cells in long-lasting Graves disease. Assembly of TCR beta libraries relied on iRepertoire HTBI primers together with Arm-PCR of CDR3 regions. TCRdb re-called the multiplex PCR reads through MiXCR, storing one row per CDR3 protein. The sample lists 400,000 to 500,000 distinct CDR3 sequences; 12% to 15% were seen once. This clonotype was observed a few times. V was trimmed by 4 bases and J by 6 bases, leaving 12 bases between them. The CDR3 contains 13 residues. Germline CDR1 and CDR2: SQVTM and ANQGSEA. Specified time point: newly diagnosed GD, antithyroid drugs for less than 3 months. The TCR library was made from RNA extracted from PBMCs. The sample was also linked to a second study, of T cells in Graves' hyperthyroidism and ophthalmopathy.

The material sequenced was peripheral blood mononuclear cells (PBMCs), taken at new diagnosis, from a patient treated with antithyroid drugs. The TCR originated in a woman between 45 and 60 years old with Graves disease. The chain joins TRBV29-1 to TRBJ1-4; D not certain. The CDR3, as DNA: TGCAGCGTTGCGGGGTGGATTGATGAAAAACTGTTTTTT. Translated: CSVAGWIDEKLFF.